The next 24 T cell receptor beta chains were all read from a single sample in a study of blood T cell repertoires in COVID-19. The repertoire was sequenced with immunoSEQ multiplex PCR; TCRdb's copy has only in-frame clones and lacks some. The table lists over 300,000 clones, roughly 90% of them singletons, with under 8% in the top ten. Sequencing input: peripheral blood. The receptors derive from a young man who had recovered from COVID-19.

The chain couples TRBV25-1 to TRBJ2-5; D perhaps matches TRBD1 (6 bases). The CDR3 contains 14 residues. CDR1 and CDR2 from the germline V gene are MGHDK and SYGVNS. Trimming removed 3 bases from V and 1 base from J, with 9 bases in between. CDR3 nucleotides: TGTGCCAGCAGTGAGCCGACAGGCCAAGAGACCCAGTACTTC. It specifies CASSEPTGQETQYF.

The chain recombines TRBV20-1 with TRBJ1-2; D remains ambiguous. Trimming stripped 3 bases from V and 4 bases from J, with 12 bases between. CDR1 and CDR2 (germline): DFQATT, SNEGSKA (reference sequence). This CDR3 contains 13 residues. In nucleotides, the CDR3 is TGCAGTGCTAGTCCGGGATCCGGCTATGGCTACACCTTC. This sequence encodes CSASPGSGYGYTF.

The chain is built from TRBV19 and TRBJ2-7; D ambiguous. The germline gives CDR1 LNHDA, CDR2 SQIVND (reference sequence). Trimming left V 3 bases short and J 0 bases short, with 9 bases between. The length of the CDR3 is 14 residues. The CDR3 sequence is CASSIVLSSYEQYF. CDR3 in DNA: TGTGCCAGTAGTATTGTACTAAGCTCCTACGAGCAGTACTTC.

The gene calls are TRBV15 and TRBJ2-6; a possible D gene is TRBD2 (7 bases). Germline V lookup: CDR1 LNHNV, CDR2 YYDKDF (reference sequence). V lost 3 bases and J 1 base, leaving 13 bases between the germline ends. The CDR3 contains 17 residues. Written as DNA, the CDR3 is TGTGCCACCAGCAGGGGGAGGGGGTCTTCTGGGGCCAACGTCCTGACTTTC. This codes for CATSRGRGSSGANVLTF.

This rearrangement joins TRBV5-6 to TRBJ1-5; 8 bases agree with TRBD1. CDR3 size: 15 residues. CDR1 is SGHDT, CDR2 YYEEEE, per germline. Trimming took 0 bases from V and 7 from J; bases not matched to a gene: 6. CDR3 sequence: CASSLALDRGQPQHF. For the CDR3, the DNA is TGTGCCAGCAGCTTGGCCTTAGACAGGGGCCAGCCCCAGCATTTT. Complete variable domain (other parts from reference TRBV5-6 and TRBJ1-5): DAGVTQSPTHLIKTRGQQVTLRCSPKSGHDTVSWYQQALGQGPQFIFQYYEEEERQRGNFPDRFSGHQFPNYSSELNVNALLLGDSALYLCASSLALDRGQPQHFGDGTRLSIL.

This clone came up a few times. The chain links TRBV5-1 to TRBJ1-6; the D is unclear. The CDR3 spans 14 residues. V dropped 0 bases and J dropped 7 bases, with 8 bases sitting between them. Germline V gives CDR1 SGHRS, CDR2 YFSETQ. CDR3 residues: CASSLGDSNSPLHF. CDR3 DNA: TGCGCCAGCAGCTTGGGTGACTCAAATTCACCCCTCCACTTT.

CDR3 protein: CASRTGQVYEQYF. Written as DNA, the CDR3 is TGTGCCAGCAGAACGGGACAGGTCTACGAGCAGTACTTC. The rearrangement uses TRBV7-2 and TRBJ2-7, with TRBD1 identical over 8 bases. The germline CDR1 and CDR2 sequences are SGHTA and FQGNSA. The trim removed 6 bases at V and 3 bases at J, leaving 4 bases unmatched. This CDR3 spans 13 amino acids.

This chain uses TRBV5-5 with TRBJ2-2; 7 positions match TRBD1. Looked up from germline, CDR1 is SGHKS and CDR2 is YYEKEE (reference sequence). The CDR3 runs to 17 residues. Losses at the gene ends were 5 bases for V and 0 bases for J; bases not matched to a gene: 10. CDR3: CASSSPGQSSNTGELFF. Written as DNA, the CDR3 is TGTGCCAGCAGTTCCCCGGGACAGTCTTCGAACACCGGGGAGCTGTTTTTT.

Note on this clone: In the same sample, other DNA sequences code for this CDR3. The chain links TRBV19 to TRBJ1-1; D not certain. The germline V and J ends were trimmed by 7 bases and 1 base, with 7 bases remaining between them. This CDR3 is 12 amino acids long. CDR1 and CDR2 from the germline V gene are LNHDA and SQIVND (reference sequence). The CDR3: CASNSGNTEAFF. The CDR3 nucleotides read TGTGCCAGTAACTCAGGGAACACTGAAGCTTTCTTT.

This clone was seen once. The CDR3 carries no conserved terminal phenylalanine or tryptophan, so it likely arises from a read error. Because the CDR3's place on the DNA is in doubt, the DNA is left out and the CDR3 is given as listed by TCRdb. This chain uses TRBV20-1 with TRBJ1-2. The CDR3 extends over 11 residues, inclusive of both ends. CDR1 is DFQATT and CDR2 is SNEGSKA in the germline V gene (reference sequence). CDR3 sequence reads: CSARILGSALR.

CDR3 loop: CASSPHSGSYEQYF. CDR3 DNA: TGTGCCAGCAGCCCCCATAGCGGGAGTTACGAGCAGTACTTC. V usage is TRBV7-8 and J usage is TRBJ2-7, with 9 nucleotides matching TRBD2. The CDR3 covers 14 residues. V dropped 5 bases and J dropped 4; count of bases not matched to a gene: 6. Germline-derived CDR1 and CDR2 are SGHVS and FQNEAQ.

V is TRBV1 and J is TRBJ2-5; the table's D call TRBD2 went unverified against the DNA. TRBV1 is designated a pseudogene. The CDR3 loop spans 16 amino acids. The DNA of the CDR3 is TGCACCAGCAGCCAAGAGGCTAGCGGGTATCAAGAGACCCAGTACTTC. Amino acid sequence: CTSSQEASGYQETQYF.

DNA of the CDR3: TGTGCCAGCAGTTTAAGGGGTTCCTCTAACTATGGCTACACCTTC. It specifies CASSLRGSSNYGYTF. The chain uses TRBV27 and TRBJ1-2; D possibly corresponds to TRBD1 (5 bases). Germline-derived CDR1 and CDR2 are MNHEY and SMNVEV (reference sequence). V dropped 2 bases and J dropped 0 bases, with 10 bases sitting between them. The CDR3 spans 15 residues.

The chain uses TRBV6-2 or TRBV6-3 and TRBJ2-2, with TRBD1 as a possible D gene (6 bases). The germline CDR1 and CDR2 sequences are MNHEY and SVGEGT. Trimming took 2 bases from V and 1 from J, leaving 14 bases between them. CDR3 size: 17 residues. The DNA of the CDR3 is TGTGCCAGCAGTTACCCTAGGCGGACAGAGAACACCGGGGAGCTGTTTTTT. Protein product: CASSYPRRTENTGELFF.

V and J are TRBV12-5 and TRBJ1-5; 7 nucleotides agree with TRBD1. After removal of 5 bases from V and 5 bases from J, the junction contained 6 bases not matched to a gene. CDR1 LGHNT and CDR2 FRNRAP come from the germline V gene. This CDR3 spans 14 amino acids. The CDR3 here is CASGPGQSYQPQHF. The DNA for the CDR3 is TGTGCTAGTGGTCCGGGACAGTCGTATCAGCCCCAGCATTTT.

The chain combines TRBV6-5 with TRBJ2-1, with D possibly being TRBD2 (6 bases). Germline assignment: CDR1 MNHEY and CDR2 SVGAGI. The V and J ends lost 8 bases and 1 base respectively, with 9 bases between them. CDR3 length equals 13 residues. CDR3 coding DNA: TGTGCCAGCTCGGGGGAATCCTACAATGAGCAGTTCTTC. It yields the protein CASSGESYNEQFF.

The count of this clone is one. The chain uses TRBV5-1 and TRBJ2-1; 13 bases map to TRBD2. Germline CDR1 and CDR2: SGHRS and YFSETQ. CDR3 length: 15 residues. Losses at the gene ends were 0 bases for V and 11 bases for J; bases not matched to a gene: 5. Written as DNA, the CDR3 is TGCGCCAGCAGCTTGGGACTAGCGGGGGGAAGGAAGCAGTTCTTC. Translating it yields CASSLGLAGGRKQFF. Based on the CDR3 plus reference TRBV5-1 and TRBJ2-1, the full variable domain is KAGVTQTPRYLIKTRGQQVTLSCSPISGHRSVSWYQQTPGQGLQFLFEYFSETQRNKGNFPGRFSGRQFSNSRSEMNVSTLELGDSALYLCASSLGLAGGRKQFFGPGTRLTVL.

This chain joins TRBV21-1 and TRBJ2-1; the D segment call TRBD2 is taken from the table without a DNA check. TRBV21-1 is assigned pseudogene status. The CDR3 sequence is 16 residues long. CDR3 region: CASRSTSGLSYNEQFF. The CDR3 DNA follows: TGTGCCAGCAGATCCACTAGCGGTCTATCCTACAATGAGCAGTTCTTC.

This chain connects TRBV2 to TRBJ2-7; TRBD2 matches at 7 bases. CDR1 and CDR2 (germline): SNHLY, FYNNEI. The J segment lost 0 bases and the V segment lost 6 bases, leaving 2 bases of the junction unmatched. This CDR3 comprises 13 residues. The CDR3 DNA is TGTGCCAGCAGCCGGGACTACTCCTACGAGCAGTACTTC. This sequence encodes CASSRDYSYEQYF.

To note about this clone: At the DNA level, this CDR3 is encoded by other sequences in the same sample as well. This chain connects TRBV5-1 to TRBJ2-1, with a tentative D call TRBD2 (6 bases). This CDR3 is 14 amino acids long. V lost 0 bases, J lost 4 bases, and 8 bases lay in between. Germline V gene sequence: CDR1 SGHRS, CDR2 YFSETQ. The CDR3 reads CASSLGGEYNEQFF. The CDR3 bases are TGCGCCAGCAGCTTGGGCGGGGAGTACAATGAGCAGTTCTTC.

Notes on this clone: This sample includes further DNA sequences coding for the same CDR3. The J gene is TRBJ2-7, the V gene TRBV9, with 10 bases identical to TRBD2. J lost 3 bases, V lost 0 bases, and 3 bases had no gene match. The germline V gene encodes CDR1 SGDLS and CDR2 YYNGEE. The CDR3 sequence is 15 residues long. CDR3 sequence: CASSVDASGSYEQYF. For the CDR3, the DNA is TGTGCCAGCAGCGTAGATGCTAGCGGGAGCTACGAGCAGTACTTC.

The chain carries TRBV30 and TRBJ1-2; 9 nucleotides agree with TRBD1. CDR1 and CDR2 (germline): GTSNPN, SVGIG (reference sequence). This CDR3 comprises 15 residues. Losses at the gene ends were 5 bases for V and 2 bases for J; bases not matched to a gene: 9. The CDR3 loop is CAWSSWDRVNYGYTF. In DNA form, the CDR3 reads TGTGCCTGGTCTTCCTGGGACAGGGTAAACTATGGCTACACCTTC.

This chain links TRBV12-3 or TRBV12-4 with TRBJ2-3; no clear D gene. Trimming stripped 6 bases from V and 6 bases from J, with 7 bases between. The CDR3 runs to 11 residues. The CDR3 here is CASRALDTQYF. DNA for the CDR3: TGTGCCAGCAGGGCCTTGGATACGCAGTATTTT.

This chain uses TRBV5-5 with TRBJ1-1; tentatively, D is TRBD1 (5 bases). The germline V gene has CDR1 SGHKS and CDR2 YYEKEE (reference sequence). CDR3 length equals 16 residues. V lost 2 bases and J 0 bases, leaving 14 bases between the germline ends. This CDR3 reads CASSFSGTYLNTEAFF. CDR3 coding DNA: TGTGCCAGCAGCTTCTCCGGGACTTACTTGAACACTGAAGCTTTCTTT. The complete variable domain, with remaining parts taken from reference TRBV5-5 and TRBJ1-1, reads DAGVTQSPTHLIKTRGQQVTLRCSPISGHKSVSWYQQVLGQGPQFIFQYYEKEERGRGNFPDRFSARQFPNYSSELNVNALLLGDSALYLCASSFSGTYLNTEAFFGQGTRLTVV.